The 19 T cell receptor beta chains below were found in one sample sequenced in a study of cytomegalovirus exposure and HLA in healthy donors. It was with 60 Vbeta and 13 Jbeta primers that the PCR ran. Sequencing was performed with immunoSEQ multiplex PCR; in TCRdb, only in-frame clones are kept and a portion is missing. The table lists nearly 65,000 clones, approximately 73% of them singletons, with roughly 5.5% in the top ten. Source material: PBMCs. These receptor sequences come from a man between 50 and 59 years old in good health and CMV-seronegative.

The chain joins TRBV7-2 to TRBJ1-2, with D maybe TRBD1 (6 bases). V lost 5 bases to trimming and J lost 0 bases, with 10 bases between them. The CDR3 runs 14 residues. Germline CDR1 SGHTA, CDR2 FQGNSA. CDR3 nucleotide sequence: TGTGCCAGCAGCCCCAGACAGGCTAACTATGGCTACACCTTC. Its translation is CASSPRQANYGYTF.

CDR3 protein: CASADSGNQPQHF. The CDR3 nucleotides are TGTGCCAGCGCCGACAGCGGCAATCAGCCCCAGCATTTT. This chain connects TRBV25-1 to TRBJ1-5; weak D call: TRBD1 (5 bases). The V gene's germline CDR1 is MGHDK and CDR2 SYGVNS. The CDR3 covers 13 residues. V was shortened by 8 bases and J by 2 bases, with 10 bases between the two germline ends. The full variable domain, in which reference TRBV25-1 and TRBJ1-5 provide the parts outside the CDR3, is EADIYQTPRYLVIGTGKKITLECSQTMGHDKMYWYQQDPGMELHLIHYSYGVNSTEKGDLSSESTVSRIRTEHFPLTLESARPSHTSQYLCASADSGNQPQHFGDGTRLSIL.

The CDR3 sequence: CASRQGNAGELFF. DNA of the CDR3: TGTGCCAGTCGACAGGGTAACGCCGGGGAGCTGTTTTTT. The chain is built from TRBV19 and TRBJ2-2, with 7 positions matching TRBD1. With V trimmed by 8 bases and J by 6 bases, 6 bases remained unmatched. The CDR3 runs to 13 residues. Germline CDR1 and CDR2: LNHDA and SQIVND (reference sequence).

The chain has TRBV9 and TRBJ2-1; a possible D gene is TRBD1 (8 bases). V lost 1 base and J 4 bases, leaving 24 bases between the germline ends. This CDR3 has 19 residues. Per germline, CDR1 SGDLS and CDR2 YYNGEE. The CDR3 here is CASSVYTPERGQVYNEQFF. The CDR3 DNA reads TGTGCCAGCAGCGTATACACGCCTGAGCGGGGACAGGTATACAATGAGCAGTTCTTC.

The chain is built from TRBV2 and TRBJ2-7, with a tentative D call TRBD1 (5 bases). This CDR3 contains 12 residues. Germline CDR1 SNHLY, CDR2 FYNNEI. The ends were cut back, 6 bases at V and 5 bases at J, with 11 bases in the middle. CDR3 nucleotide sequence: TGTGCCAGCAGGACGACAGTGGACGAGCAGTACTTC. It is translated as CASRTTVDEQYF.

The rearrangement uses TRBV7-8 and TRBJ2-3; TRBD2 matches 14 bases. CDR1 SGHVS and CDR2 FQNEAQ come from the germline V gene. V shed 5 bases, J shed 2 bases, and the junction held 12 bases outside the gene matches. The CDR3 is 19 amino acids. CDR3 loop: CASSVDQTSGGEFTDTQYF. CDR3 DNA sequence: TGTGCCAGCAGCGTAGACCAGACTAGCGGGGGGGAATTCACAGATACGCAGTATTTT.

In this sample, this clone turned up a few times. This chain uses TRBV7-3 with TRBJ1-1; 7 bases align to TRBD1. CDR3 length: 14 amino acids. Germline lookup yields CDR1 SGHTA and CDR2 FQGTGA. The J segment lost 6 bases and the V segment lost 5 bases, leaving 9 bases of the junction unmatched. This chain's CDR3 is CASSPRTGMSEAFF. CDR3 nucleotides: TGTGCCAGCAGCCCGCGGACAGGTATGTCTGAAGCTTTCTTT.

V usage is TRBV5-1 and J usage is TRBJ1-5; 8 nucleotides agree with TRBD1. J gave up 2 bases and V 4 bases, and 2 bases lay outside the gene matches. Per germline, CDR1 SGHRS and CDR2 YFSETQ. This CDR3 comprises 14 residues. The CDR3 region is CASSEGQGNQPQHF. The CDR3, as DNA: TGCGCCAGCAGCGAGGGACAGGGCAATCAGCCCCAGCATTTT.

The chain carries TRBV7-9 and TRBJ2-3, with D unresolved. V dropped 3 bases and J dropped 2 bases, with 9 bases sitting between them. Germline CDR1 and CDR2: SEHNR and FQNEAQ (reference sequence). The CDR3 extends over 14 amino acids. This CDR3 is CASSFQELTDTQYF. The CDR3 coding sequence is TGTGCCAGCAGCTTCCAGGAACTCACAGATACGCAGTATTTT.

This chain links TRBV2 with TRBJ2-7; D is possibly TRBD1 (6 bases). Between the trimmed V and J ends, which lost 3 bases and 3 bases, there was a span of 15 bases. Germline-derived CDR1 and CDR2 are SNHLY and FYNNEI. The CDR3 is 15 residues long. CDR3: CASSDVGQNNYEQYF. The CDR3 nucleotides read TGTGCCAGCAGTGATGTTGGACAGAACAACTACGAGCAGTACTTC. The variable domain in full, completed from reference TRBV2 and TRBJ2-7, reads EPEVTQTPSHQVTQMGQEVILRCVPISNHLYFYWYRQILGQKVEFLVSFYNNEISEKSEIFDDQFSVERPDGSNFTLKIRSTKLEDSAMYFCASSDVGQNNYEQYFGPGTRLTVT.

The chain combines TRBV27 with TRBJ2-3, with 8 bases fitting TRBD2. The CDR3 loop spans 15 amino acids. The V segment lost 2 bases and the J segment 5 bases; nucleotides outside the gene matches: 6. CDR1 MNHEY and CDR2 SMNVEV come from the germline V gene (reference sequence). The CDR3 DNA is TGTGCCAGCAGTTTAACGTCGGGGGGGGGAGATACGCAGTATTTT. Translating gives CASSLTSGGGDTQYF.

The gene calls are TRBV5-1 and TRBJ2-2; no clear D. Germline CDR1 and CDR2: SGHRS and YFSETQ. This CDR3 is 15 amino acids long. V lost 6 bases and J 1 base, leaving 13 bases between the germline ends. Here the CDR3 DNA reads TGCGCCAGCACCAAAAGTACCAGGAACACCGGGGAGCTGTTTTTT. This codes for CASTKSTRNTGELFF.

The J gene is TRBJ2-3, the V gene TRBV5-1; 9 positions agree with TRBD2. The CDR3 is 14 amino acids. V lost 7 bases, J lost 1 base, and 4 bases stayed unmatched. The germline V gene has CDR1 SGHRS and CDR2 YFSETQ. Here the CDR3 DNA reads TGCGCCAGCGGCGGGGGGGCCGGCACAGATACGCAGTATTTT. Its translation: CASGGGAGTDTQYF.

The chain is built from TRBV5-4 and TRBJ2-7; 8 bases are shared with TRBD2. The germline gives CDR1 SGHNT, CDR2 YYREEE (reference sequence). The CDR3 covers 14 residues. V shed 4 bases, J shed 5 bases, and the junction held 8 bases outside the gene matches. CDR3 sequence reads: CASSRWTSNNEQYF. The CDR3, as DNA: TGTGCCAGCAGCCGCTGGACTAGCAATAACGAGCAGTACTTC.

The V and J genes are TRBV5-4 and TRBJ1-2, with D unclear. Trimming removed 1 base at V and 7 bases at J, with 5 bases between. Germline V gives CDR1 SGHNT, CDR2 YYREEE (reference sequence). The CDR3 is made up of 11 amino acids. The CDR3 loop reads CASSLSGGYTF. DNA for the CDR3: TGTGCCAGCAGCTTGTCGGGTGGCTACACCTTC. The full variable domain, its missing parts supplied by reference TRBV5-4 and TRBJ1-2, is ETGVTQSPTHLIKTRGQQVTLRCSSQSGHNTVSWYQQALGQGPQFIFQYYREEENGRGNFPPRFSGLQFPNYSSELNVNALELDDSALYLCASSLSGGYTFGSGTRLTVV.

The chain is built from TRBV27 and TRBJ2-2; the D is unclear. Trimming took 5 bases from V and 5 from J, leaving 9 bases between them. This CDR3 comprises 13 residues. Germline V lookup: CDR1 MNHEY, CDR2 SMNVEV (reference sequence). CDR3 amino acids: CASSPRWTGELFF. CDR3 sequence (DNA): TGTGCCAGCAGTCCTAGGTGGACCGGGGAGCTGTTTTTT.

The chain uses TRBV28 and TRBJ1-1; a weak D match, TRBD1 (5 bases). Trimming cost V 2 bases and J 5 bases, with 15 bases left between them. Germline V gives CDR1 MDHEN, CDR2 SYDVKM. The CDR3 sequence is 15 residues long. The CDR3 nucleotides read TGTGCCAGCAGTTTAAGTGGGGGGTTCGGAACTGAAGCTTTCTTT. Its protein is CASSLSGGFGTEAFF.

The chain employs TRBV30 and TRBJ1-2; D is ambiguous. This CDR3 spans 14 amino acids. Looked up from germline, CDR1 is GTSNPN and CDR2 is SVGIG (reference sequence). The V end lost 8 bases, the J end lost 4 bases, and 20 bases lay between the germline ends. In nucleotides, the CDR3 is TGTGCCGGGAAGAGCGGCCGAAAGGGCTATGGCTACACCTTC. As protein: CAGKSGRKGYGYTF.

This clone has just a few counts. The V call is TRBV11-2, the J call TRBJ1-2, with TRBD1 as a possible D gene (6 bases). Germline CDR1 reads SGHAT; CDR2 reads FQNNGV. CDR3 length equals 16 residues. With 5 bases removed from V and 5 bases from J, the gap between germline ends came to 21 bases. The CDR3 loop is CASSTNPGATSYGYTF. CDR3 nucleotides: TGTGCCAGCAGCACTAACCCAGGGGCCACGAGTTATGGCTACACCTTC. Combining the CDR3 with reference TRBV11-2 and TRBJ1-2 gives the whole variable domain EAGVAQSPRYKIIEKRQSVAFWCNPISGHATLYWYQQILGQGPKLLIQFQNNGVVDDSQLPKDRFSAERLKGVDSTLKIQPAKLEDSAVYLCASSTNPGATSYGYTFGSGTRLTVV.